The present TCR beta chain was sequenced within a study of Ad26.COV2.S vaccination and SARS-CoV-2 variants. The CDR3 has 12 amino acids. CDR1 and CDR2 (germline): MNHEY, SMNVEV (reference sequence). Trimming left V 5 bases short and J 7 bases short, with 11 bases between. Treatment described: roughly 20 received Ad26.COV2.S at low or high dose, single or two shots; roughly five received placebo; per-sample allocation not given. Samples analyzed were those drawn on day 63 after the first vaccine or placebo injection. Sequenced by immunoSEQ multiplex PCR; TCRdb stores in-frame clones only, minus some. The sample yields more than 300,000 clones, around nine tenths seen once.

This TCR was sampled from a person between 18 and 65 years old who received the Ad26.COV2.S COVID-19 vaccine or a placebo. V usage is TRBV27 and J usage is TRBJ2-5; D unclear. Specimen: peripheral blood, collected in a trial of Ad26.COV2.S vaccine versus placebo. CDR3 nucleotide sequence: TGTGCCAGCAGTCCATCCTTGCCGACCCAGTACTTC. As protein: CASSPSLPTQYF.